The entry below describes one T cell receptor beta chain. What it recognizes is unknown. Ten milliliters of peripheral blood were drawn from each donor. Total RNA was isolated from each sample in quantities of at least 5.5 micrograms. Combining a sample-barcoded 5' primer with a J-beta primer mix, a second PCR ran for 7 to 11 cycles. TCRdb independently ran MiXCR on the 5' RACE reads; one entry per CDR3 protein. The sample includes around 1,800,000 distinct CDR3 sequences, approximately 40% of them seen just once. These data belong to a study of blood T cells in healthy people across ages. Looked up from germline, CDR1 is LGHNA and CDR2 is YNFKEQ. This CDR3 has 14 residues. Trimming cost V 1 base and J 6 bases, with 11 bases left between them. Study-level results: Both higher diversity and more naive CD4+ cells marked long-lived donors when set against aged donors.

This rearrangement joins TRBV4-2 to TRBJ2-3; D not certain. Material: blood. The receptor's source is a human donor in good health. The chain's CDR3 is CASSQVGIYDTQYF. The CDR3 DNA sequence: TGTGCCAGCAGCCAAGTTGGAATCTACGATACGCAGTATTTT.